The 8 T cell receptor beta chains presented below share a single source sample, sequenced in a study of T cells in Graves' hyperthyroidism and ophthalmopathy. It was RNA transcripts that yielded the amplified TCR beta CDR3 regions. The HTBI primer set served for first-round RT-PCR of the TCR CDR3. TCRdb processed the multiplex PCR reads anew with MiXCR; each CDR3 protein has one entry. The sample consists of approximately 380,000 distinct CDR3 sequences, approximately 18% of them appearing once. The sample taken for sequencing was blood. These receptors were obtained from a man younger than 35 with Graves' ophthalmopathy.

This clonotype has ten or more counts. The chain is built from TRBV20-1 and TRBJ2-5, with TRBD1 identical over 7 bases. The germline gives CDR1 DFQATT, CDR2 SNEGSKA (reference sequence). V lost 0 bases to trimming and J lost 3 bases; unmatched junction nucleotides: 4. This CDR3 contains 14 residues. The DNA of the CDR3 is TGCAGTGCTAGAGATCGAACAGGGGAAGAGACCCAGTACTTC. Encoded protein: CSARDRTGEETQYF.

This clonotype was seen ten or more times. V usage is TRBV7-8 and J usage is TRBJ2-7; D uncertain. The CDR3 loop spans 13 amino acids. Trimming left V 1 base short and J 1 base short, with 5 bases between. Per the germline V gene, CDR1 is SGHVS and CDR2 is FQNEAQ. The CDR3 is CASSLDLSYEQYF. Written as DNA, the CDR3 is TGTGCCAGCAGCTTAGATCTGTCCTACGAGCAGTACTTC.

The V gene is TRBV6-1, the J gene TRBJ2-7, with 8 bases matching TRBD1. V trimming: 2 bases; J trimming: 7 bases; junction bases outside the gene matches: 10. The CDR3 covers 15 residues. The germline CDR1 and CDR2 sequences are MNHNS and SASEGT. The CDR3 DNA reads TGTGCCAGCAGTGAAATGCTGCAGGGGGCTGGAGAGCAGTACTTC. Encoded protein: CASSEMLQGAGEQYF.

This clonotype was seen repeatedly, ten times or more. The rearrangement joins TRBV6-1 to TRBJ1-5; tentatively, D is TRBD1 (6 bases). There are 15 residues in the CDR3. CDR1 MNHNS and CDR2 SASEGT come from the germline V gene. Trimming took 7 bases from V and 6 from J, leaving 19 bases between them. CDR3 sequence: CASTLYGGSGQPQHF. Here the CDR3 DNA reads TGTGCCAGCACCTTATATGGGGGCTCAGGTCAGCCCCAGCATTTT.

The CDR3 loop reads CASSELQGAGGANVLTF. CDR3 nucleotides: TGTGCCAGCAGTGAGCTACAGGGGGCAGGCGGGGCCAACGTCCTGACTTTC. This chain joins TRBV6-1 and TRBJ2-6, with 9 positions matching TRBD1. The CDR3 is made up of 17 amino acids. V gave up 3 bases and J gave up 4 bases; unmatched junction bases: 7. Germline V gives CDR1 MNHNS, CDR2 SASEGT.

The chain has TRBV18 and TRBJ2-5, with 10 bases that match TRBD1. The germline gives CDR1 KGHSH, CDR2 LQKENI. The CDR3 totals 15 residues. The trim removed 5 bases at V and 1 base at J, leaving 4 bases unmatched. This chain's CDR3 is CASSTGTGAQETQYF. In DNA form, the CDR3 reads TGTGCCAGCTCAACCGGGACAGGGGCCCAAGAGACCCAGTACTTC.

The chain carries TRBV6-1 and TRBJ2-7, with 9 bases identical to TRBD1. V gave up 3 bases and J gave up 4 bases; unmatched junction bases: 7. CDR3 length equals 15 residues. Per the germline V gene, CDR1 is MNHNS and CDR2 is SASEGT. In nucleotides, the CDR3 is TGTGCCAGCAGTGATGGCGGGACAGGGCCTTACGAGCAGTACTTC. It codes for CASSDGGTGPYEQYF.

This clonotype was seen more than once but under ten times. The V and J genes are TRBV24-1 and TRBJ1-1; no clear D gene. The length of the CDR3 is 15 residues. The germline CDR1 and CDR2 sequences are KGHDR and SFDVKD. V was cut by 2 bases and J by 1 base, with 10 bases left in between. The CDR3 loop is CATSDSLSGNTEAFF. CDR3 nucleotide sequence: TGTGCCACCAGTGATTCACTATCAGGGAACACTGAAGCTTTCTTT.